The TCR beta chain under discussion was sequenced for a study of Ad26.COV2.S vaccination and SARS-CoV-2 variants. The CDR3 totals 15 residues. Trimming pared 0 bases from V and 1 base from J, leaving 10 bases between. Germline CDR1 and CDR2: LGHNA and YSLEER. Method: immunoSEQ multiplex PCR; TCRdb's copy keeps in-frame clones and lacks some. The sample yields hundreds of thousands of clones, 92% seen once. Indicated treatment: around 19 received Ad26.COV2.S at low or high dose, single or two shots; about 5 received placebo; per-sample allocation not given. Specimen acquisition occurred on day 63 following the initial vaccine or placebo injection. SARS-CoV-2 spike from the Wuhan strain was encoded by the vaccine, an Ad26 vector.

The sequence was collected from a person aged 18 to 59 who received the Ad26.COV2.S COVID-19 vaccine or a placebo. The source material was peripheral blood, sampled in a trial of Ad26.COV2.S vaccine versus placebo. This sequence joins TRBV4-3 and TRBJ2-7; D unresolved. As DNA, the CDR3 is TGCGCCAGCAGCCAAGATGCAGCAATTTCCTACGAGCAGTACTTC. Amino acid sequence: CASSQDAAISYEQYF.